This T cell receptor (beta chain) was identified during a study of human T cells and chemical hapten exposure. TCRdb reanalysed the RACE reads using MiXCR and keeps one entry per CDR3 protein. Here the sample spans around 100,000 distinct CDR3 sequences, over 10% being singletons. The time point denotes: patch test 2, 6 weeks after DPC sensitization. The treatment here: therapeutic diphenylcyclopropenone sensitization with weekly scalp DPC. V lost 0 bases to trimming and J lost 6 bases, with 17 bases between them. CDR3 size: 17 residues. The germline CDR1 and CDR2 sequences are LGHNA and YSLEER. The clonotype was recovered from a woman aged 40 to 50 with alopecia areata. Some clones in this sample may be carry-over from other donors' samples. The chain uses TRBV4-3 and TRBJ2-2; D is possibly TRBD2 (5 bases). The sequencing here drew on whole blood, taken in connection with sensitization to the hapten diphenylcyclopropenone (DPC). The CDR3 here is CASSQDVSLVGAGELFF. CDR3 coding DNA: TGCGCCAGCAGCCAAGATGTTTCGCTAGTCGGGGCCGGGGAGCTGTTTTTT.